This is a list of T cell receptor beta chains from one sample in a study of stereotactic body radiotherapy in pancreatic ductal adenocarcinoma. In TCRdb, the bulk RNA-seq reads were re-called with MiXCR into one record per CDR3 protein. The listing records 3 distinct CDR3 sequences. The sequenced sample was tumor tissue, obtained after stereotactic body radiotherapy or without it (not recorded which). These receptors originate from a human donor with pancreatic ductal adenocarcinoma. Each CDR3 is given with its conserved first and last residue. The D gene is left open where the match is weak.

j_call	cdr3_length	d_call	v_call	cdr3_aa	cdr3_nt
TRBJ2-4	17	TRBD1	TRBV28	CASSPRGQGLAKNIQYF	TGTGCCAGCAGTCCAAGGGGACAGGGGCTAGCCAAAAACATTCAGTACTTC